This record looks at one T cell receptor (beta chain) sequence and its context. The V end was cut by 5 bases, the J end by 6 bases, with 21 bases between. CDR1 and CDR2 (germline): MNHNY, SVGAGI (reference sequence). This CDR3 comprises 16 residues. The source of the sample is a study of T cell changes during pregnancy in multiple sclerosis. Method: immunoSEQ multiplex PCR; TCRdb's copy keeps in-frame clones and lacks some. The profile shows just under 60,000 clones, around 93% of them singletons. The TCR was taken from a female donor with multiple sclerosis, enrolled in a pregnancy study. The chain links TRBV6-6 to TRBJ2-3; D perhaps matches TRBD2 (6 bases). The starting material was peripheral blood, obtained in the first trimester of pregnancy. The CDR3 reads CASSRRESQSRDTQYF. The CDR3 DNA reads as TGTGCCAGCAGTCGACGGGAGTCTCAAAGTCGGGATACGCAGTATTTT.